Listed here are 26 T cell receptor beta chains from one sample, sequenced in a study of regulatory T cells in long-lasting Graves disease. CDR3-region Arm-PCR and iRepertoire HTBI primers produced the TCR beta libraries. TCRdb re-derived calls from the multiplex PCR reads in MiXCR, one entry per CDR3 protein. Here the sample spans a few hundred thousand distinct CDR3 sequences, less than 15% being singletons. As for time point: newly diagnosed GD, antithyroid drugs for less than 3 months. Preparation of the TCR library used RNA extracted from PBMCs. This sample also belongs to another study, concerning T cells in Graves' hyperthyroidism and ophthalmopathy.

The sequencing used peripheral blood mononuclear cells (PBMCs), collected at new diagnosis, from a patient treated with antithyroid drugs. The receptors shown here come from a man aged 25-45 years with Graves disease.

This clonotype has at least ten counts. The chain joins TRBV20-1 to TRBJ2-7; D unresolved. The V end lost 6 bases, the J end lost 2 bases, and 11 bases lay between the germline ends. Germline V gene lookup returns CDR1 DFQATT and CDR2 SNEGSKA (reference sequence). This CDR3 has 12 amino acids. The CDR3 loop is CSAKRYTYEQYF. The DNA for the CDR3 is TGCAGTGCCAAGAGGTACACCTACGAGCAGTACTTC.

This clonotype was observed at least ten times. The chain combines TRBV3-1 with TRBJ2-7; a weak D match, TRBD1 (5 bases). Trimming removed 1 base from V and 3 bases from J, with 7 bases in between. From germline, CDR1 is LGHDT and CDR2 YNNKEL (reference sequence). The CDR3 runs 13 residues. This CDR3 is CASSQGGFYEQYF. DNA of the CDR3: TGTGCCAGCAGCCAAGGGGGCTTCTACGAGCAGTACTTC.

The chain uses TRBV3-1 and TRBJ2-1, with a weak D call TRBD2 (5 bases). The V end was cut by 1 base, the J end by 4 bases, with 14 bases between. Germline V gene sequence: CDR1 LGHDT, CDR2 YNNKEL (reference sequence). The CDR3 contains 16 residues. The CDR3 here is CASSQGNRGIYNEQFF. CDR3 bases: TGTGCCAGCAGCCAAGGGAACCGAGGGATATACAATGAGCAGTTCTTC.

The CDR3 here is CASSLQGRGGFRLEQYF. For the CDR3, the DNA is TGTGCCAGCAGCTTGCAGGGCCGGGGGGGGTTCAGGTTGGAGCAGTACTTC. The genes are TRBV11-2 and TRBJ2-7; TRBD2 matches at 8 bases. The CDR3 is made up of 17 amino acids. The J segment lost 7 bases and the V segment lost 3 bases, leaving 17 bases of the junction unmatched. Germline V CDR1 and CDR2: SGHAT, FQNNGV.

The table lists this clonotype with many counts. CDR3 in amino acids: CSARTSWLQSSYEQYF. CDR3 DNA sequence: TGCAGTGCTAGAACCAGTTGGCTCCAGAGCTCCTACGAGCAGTACTTC. The chain recombines TRBV20-1 with TRBJ2-7; D gene unclear. The germline V gene encodes CDR1 DFQATT and CDR2 SNEGSKA (reference sequence). The length of the CDR3 is 16 residues. Trimming removed 2 bases at V and 0 bases at J, with 17 bases between.

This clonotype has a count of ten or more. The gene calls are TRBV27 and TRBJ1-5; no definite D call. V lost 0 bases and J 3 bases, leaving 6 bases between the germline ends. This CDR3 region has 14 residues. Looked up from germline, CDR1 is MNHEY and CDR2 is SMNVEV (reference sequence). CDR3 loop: CASSLSRFNQPQHF. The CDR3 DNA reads TGTGCCAGCAGTTTATCCCGATTCAATCAGCCCCAGCATTTT.

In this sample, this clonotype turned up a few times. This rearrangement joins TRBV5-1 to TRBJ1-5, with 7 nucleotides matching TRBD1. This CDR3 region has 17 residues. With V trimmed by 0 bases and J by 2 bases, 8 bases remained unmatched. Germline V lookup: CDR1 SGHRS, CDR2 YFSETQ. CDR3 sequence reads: CASSLGPKGAGNQPQHF. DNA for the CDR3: TGCGCCAGCAGCTTGGGCCCTAAGGGGGCCGGCAATCAGCCCCAGCATTTT.

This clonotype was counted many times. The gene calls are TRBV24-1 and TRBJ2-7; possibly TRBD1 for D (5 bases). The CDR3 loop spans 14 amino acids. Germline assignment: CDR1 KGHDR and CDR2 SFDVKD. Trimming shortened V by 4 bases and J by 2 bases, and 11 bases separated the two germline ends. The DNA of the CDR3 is TGTGCCACCAGTGAGGTGGACACTCCCTACGAGCAGTACTTC. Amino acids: CATSEVDTPYEQYF.

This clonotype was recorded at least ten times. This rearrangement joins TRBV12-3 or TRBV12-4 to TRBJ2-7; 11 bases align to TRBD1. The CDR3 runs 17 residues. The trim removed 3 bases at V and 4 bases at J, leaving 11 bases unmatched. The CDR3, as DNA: TGTGCCAGCAGTTTGCTTCGTGGGGACAGGGGGTTTTACGAGCAGTACTTC. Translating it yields CASSLLRGDRGFYEQYF.

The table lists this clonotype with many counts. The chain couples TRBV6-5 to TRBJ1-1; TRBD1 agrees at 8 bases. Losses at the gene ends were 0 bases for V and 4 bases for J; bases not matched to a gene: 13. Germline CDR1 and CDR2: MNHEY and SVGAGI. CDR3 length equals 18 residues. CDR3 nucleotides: TGTGCCAGCAGTTACTCTTCCCAGGGGGCCTCCTCGGGCACTGAAGCTTTCTTT. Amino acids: CASSYSSQGASSGTEAFF.

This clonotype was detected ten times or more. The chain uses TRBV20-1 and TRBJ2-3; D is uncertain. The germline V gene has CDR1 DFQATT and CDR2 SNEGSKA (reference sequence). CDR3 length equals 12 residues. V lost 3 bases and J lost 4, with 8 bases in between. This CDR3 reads CSARIVADTQYF. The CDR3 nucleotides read TGCAGTGCTAGGATAGTAGCAGATACGCAGTATTTT.

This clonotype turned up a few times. The CDR3 sequence: CSVTMDRANTEAFF. CDR3 nucleotides: TGCAGCGTTACGATGGACAGGGCGAACACTGAAGCTTTCTTT. The chain couples TRBV29-1 to TRBJ1-1, with TRBD1 matching over 8 bases. V dropped 5 bases and J dropped 1; count of bases not matched to a gene: 6. The germline CDR1 and CDR2 sequences are SQVTM and ANQGSEA. The CDR3 has 14 residues.

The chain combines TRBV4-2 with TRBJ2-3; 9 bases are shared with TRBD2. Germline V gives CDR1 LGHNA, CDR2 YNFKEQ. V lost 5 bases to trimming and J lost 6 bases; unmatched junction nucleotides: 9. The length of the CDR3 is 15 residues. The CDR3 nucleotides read TGTGCCAGCAGCTTATGGACTAGCGCGGAGGATACGCAGTATTTT. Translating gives CASSLWTSAEDTQYF.

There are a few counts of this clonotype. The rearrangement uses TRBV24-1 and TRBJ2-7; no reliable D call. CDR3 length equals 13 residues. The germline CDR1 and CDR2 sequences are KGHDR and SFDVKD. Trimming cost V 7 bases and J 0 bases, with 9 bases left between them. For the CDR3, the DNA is TGTGCCACCAGATCCGACAACTCCTACGAGCAGTACTTC. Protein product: CATRSDNSYEQYF.

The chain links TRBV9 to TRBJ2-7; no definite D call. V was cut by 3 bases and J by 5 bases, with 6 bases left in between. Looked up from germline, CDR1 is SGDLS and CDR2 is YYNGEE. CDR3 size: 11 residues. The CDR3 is CASSAGHEQYF. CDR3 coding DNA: TGTGCCAGCAGCGCAGGACACGAGCAGTACTTC.

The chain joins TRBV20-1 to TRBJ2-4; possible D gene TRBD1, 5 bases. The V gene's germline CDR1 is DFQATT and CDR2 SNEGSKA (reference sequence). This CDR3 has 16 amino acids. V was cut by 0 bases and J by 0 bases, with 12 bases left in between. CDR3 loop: CSARDIDSIAKNIQYF. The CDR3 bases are TGCAGTGCTAGAGATATAGACAGTATAGCCAAAAACATTCAGTACTTC.

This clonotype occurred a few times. The CDR3 DNA follows: TGTGCCTGGAGTGGGGCAGTCCAAGAGACCCAGTACTTC. Translating gives CAWSGAVQETQYF. The chain uses TRBV30 and TRBJ2-5; D uncertain. The germline CDR1 and CDR2 sequences are GTSNPN and SVGIG (reference sequence). V lost 1 base and J lost 1, with 7 bases in between. There are 13 residues in the CDR3.

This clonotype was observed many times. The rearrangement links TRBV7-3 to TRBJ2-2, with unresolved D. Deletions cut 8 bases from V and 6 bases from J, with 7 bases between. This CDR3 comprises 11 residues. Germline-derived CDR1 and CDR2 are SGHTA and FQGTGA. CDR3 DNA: TGTGCCAGCGAGAGTTCCGGGGAGCTGTTTTTT. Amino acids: CASESSGELFF. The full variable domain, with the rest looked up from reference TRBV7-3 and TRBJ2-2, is GAGVSQTPSNKVTEKGKYVELRCDPISGHTALYWYRQSLGQGPEFLIYFQGTGAADDSGLPNDRFFAVRPEGSVSTLKIQRTERGDSAVYLCASESSGELFFGEGSRLTVL.

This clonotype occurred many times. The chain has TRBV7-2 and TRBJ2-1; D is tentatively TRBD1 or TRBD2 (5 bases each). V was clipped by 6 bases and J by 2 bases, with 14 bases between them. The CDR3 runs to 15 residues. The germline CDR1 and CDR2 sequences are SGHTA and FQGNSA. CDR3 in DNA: TGTGCCAGCAGATCTGGGGGAAGCGCCTACAATGAGCAGTTCTTC. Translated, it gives CASRSGGSAYNEQFF.

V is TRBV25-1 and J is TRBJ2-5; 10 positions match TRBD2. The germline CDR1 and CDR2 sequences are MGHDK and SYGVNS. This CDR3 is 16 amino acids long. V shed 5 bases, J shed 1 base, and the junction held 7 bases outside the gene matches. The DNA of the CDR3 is TGTGCCAGCAGTCCCAGGACTAGCGGAATCCAAGAGACCCAGTACTTC. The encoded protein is CASSPRTSGIQETQYF.

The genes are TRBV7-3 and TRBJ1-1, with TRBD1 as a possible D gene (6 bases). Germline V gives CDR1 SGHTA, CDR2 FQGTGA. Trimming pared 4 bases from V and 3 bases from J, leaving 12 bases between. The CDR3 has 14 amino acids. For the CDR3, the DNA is TGTGCCAGCAGCTCCACAGGGCCATACACTGAAGCTTTCTTT. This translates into CASSSTGPYTEAFF.

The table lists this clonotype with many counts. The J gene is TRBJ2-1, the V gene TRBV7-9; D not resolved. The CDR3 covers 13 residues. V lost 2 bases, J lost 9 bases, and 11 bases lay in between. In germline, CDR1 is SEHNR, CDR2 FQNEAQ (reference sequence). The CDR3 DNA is TGTGCCAGCAGCTTAAATACGAAAAGTGAGCAGTTCTTC. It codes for CASSLNTKSEQFF.

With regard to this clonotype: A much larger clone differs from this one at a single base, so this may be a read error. This CDR3 reads CASSYSGTISLQEQYF. CDR3 nucleotides: TGTGCCAGCAGTTACTCAGGGACGATCAGCCTACAGGAGCAGTACTTC. The chain links TRBV6-2 or TRBV6-3 to TRBJ2-7; D may correspond to TRBD1 or TRBD2 (5 bases each). This CDR3 is built from 16 residues. The germline V and J ends were trimmed by 0 bases and 7 bases, with 19 bases remaining between them. Germline CDR1 MNHEY, CDR2 SVGEGT.

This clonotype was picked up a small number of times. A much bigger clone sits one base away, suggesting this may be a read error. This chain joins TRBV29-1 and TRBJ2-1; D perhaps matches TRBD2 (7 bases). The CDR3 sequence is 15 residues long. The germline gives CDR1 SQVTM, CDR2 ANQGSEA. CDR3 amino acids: CSVAGGGRAYNKQFF. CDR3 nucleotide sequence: TGCAGCGTTGCGGGGGGCGGGAGAGCCTACAATAAGCAGTTCTTC.

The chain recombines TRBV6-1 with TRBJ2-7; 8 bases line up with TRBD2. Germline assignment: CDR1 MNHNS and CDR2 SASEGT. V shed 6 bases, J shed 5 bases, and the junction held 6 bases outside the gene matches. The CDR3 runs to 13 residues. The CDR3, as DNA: TGTGCCAGCAGCCCAGGGACTAGAGACGAGCAGTACTTC. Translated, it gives CASSPGTRDEQYF.

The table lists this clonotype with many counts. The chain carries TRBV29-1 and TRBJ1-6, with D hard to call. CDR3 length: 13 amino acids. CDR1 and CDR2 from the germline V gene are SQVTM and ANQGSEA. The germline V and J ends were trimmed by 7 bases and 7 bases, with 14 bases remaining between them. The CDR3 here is CSAVMGRNSPLHF. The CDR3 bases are TGCAGCGCCGTAATGGGAAGAAATTCACCCCTCCACTTT. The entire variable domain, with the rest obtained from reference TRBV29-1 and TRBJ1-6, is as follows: SAVISQKPSRDICQRGTSLTIQCQVDSQVTMMFWYRQQPGQSLTLIATANQGSEATYESGFVIDKFPISRPNLTFSTLTVSNMSPEDSSIYLCSAVMGRNSPLHFGNGTRLTVT.